These 18 T cell receptor beta chains came from one sample sequenced in a study of T cell responses to AZD1222 COVID-19 vaccine. Assay used: immunoSEQ multiplex PCR; TCRdb lists only in-frame clones, some missing. The data hold about 140,000 clones, with around 93% observed a single time. The starting material was peripheral blood, obtained on day 0 of AZD1222 vaccination. These receptors were obtained from an adult in good health.

The chain uses TRBV7-9 and TRBJ1-2, with D hard to call. Trimming stripped 3 bases from V and 5 bases from J, with 10 bases between. The CDR3 extends over 13 amino acids. The germline V gene encodes CDR1 SEHNR and CDR2 FQNEAQ (reference sequence). CDR3: CASSLDVTYGYTF. The DNA for the CDR3 is TGTGCCAGCAGCTTGGACGTAACTTATGGCTACACCTTC.

The chain is built from TRBV3-1 (or the pseudogene TRBV3-2) and TRBJ2-1; D is undetermined. Germline CDR1 LGHDT, CDR2 YNNKEL (reference sequence). V was trimmed by 0 bases and J by 0 bases, leaving 6 bases between them. The CDR3 extends over 15 amino acids. The CDR3 region has the DNA TGTGCCAGCAGCCAAGACGGAAGCTCCTACAATGAGCAGTTCTTC. Translated: CASSQDGSSYNEQFF.

This clone was recorded once. The chain has TRBV28 and TRBJ2-1; D uncertain. With 4 bases removed from V and 10 bases from J, the gap between germline ends came to 11 bases. CDR3 size: 12 residues. The germline V gene encodes CDR1 MDHEN and CDR2 SYDVKM. The DNA of the CDR3 is TGTGCCAGCAGTTCAGCACTTGGGGAGCAGTTCTTC. Its protein product is CASSSALGEQFF.

The rearrangement joins TRBV10-3 to TRBJ1-5; tentatively, D is TRBD1 (6 bases). The CDR3 sequence is 12 residues long. CDR1 is ENHRY, CDR2 SYGVKD, per germline. V was cut by 8 bases and J by 5 bases, with 10 bases left in between. The CDR3 is CAIGQRDQPQHF. CDR3 coding DNA: TGTGCCATCGGACAGCGGGATCAGCCCCAGCATTTT.

V gene TRBV25-1 combines with J gene TRBJ2-7; D not resolved. V lost 6 bases to trimming and J lost 2 bases, with 11 bases between them. This CDR3 is 13 amino acids long. CDR1 and CDR2 from the germline V gene are MGHDK and SYGVNS. The CDR3 DNA is TGTGCCAGCAGGACGTCAGCTACCTACGAGCAGTACTTC. This sequence encodes CASRTSATYEQYF.

This chain connects TRBV5-1 to TRBJ2-5; perhaps TRBD1 as D (6 bases). Trimming cost V 4 bases and J 2 bases, with 9 bases left between them. Germline V CDR1 and CDR2: SGHRS, YFSETQ. The CDR3 totals 13 residues. The CDR3 region is CASSQGPQETQYF. Written as DNA, the CDR3 is TGCGCCAGCAGCCAGGGGCCGCAAGAGACCCAGTACTTC.

The chain is built from TRBV7-2 and TRBJ2-7; no firm D call. This CDR3 comprises 14 residues. The ends were cut back, 5 bases at V and 4 bases at J, with 15 bases in the middle. The V gene's germline CDR1 is SGHTA and CDR2 FQGNSA. The CDR3 coding sequence is TGTGCCAGCAGCCTCCTCCCCCCTTCGTACGAGCAGTACTTC. This gives the protein CASSLLPPSYEQYF.

The chain is built from TRBV28 and TRBJ1-1; no reliable D call. CDR3 size: 11 residues. V gave up 1 base and J gave up 8 bases, with 5 bases separating them. Germline lookup yields CDR1 MDHEN and CDR2 SYDVKM. The chain's CDR3 is CASSLLGEAFF. The CDR3 DNA follows: TGTGCCAGCAGTTTATTGGGGGAAGCTTTCTTT.

The chain combines TRBV6-5 with TRBJ1-1, with 7 bases matching TRBD1. The CDR3 is made up of 15 amino acids. J gave up 6 bases and V 2 bases, and 9 bases lay outside the gene matches. Germline CDR1 is MNHEY and CDR2 is SVGAGI. CDR3 nucleotide sequence: TGTGCCAGCAGTTACAGACAGGGTATCAGGGCTGAAGCTTTCTTT. Amino acids: CASSYRQGIRAEAFF.

J is TRBJ2-7 and V is TRBV11-3; D unclear. Germline values: CDR1 SGHNT, CDR2 YENEEA. V shed 2 bases and J shed 7 bases, with 12 bases lying between them. The CDR3 extends over 13 amino acids. CDR3 in amino acids: CASSLPLVEEQYF. The CDR3 coding sequence is TGTGCCAGCAGCTTACCCCTGGTGGAGGAGCAGTACTTC.

This chain joins TRBV30 and TRBJ1-4; a weak D match, TRBD1 (5 bases). CDR1 is GTSNPN and CDR2 is SVGIG in the germline V gene (reference sequence). The CDR3 has 13 residues. Trimming left V 8 bases short and J 7 bases short, with 17 bases between. The CDR3 coding sequence is TGTGCCACCCAGTCCGGGACCCTTGAAAAACTGTTTTTT. It yields the protein CATQSGTLEKLFF.

The chain combines TRBV28 with TRBJ1-2, with a possible D match to TRBD1 (6 bases). V was clipped by 7 bases and J by 5 bases, with 14 bases between them. Per the germline V gene, CDR1 is MDHEN and CDR2 is SYDVKM. This CDR3 is 13 amino acids long. Here the CDR3 reads CASKFPQGYGYTF. The CDR3 nucleotides read TGTGCCAGCAAGTTCCCCCAGGGGTATGGCTACACCTTC.

On this clone: An end of the junction differs from the germline gene, which may be a read error. This sequence joins TRBV19 and TRBJ1-1; the match to TRBD1 covers 8 bases. Per the germline V gene, CDR1 is LNHDA and CDR2 is SQIVND (reference sequence). The CDR3 length is 11 residues. CDR3 residues: CASSMGQAKVF. The CDR3 DNA follows: TGTGCCAGTAGTATGGGACAGGCGAAGGTATTT.

V is TRBV6-5 and J is TRBJ2-2; maybe TRBD2 (5 bases). With 2 bases removed from V and 7 bases from J, the gap between germline ends came to 5 bases. CDR1 and CDR2 (germline): MNHEY, SVGAGI. The CDR3 covers 12 residues. This CDR3 reads CASSYEGGELFF. The CDR3 nucleotides read TGTGCCAGCAGTTACGAGGGCGGGGAGCTGTTTTTT.

The CDR3 here is CASSMGQGAYEQYF. CDR3 sequence (DNA): TGTGCCAGCAGCATGGGACAGGGGGCCTACGAGCAGTACTTC. V is TRBV9 and J is TRBJ2-7; TRBD1 matches at 11 bases. With 4 bases clipped from V and 2 bases from J, the junction kept 2 bases outside the gene matches. The length of the CDR3 is 14 residues. Germline CDR1 is SGDLS and CDR2 is YYNGEE.

The chain is built from TRBV11-3 and TRBJ2-7; D is ambiguous. The CDR3 runs 11 residues. Germline values: CDR1 SGHNT, CDR2 YENEEA. Trimming took 1 base from V and 7 from J, leaving 5 bases between them. CDR3 sequence (DNA): TGTGCCAGCAGCTTAGCGCTGGAGCAGTACTTC. Translation gives CASSLALEQYF.

The chain links TRBV7-8 to TRBJ2-7, with TRBD2 as a possible D gene (6 bases). Germline values: CDR1 SGHVS, CDR2 FQNEAQ. Trimming shortened V by 5 bases and J by 0 bases, and 11 bases separated the two germline ends. CDR3 size: 14 residues. In DNA form, the CDR3 reads TGTGCCAGCAGCCTTAGCGGAAGCTCCTACGAGCAGTACTTC. This sequence encodes CASSLSGSSYEQYF.

J is TRBJ2-7 and V is TRBV2; TRBD2 might be the D (5 bases). The CDR3 contains 15 residues. Looked up from germline, CDR1 is SNHLY and CDR2 is FYNNEI. V gave up 7 bases and J gave up 2 bases, with 18 bases separating them. DNA for the CDR3: TGTGCCAGCACGCCCTCGGAGGTTTGGACCTACGAGCAGTACTTC. It specifies CASTPSEVWTYEQYF.